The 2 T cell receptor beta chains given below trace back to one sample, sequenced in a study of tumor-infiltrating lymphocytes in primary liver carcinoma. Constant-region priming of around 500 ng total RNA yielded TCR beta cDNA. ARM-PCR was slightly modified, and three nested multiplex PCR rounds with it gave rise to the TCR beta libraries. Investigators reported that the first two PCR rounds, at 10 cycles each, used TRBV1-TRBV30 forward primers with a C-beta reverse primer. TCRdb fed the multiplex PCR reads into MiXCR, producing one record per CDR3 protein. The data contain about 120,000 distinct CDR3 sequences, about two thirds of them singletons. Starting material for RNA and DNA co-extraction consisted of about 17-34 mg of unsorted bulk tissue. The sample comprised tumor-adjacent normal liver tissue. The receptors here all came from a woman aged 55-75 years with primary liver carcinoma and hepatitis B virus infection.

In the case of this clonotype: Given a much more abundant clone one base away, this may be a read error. The CDR3 bases are TGTGCCAGCAGTTCCCGACTAGCGGGAGAGGTAGATGCGCAGTATTTT. This encodes CASSSRLAGEVDAQYF. V usage is TRBV28 and J usage is TRBJ2-3, with TRBD2 matching 12 bases. The CDR3 has 16 amino acids. The germline gives CDR1 MDHEN, CDR2 SYDVKM. Based on the CDR3 plus reference TRBV28 and TRBJ2-3, the full variable domain is DVKVTQSSRYLVKRTGEKVFLECVQDMDHENMFWYRQDPGLGLRLIYFSYDVKMKEKGDIPEGYSVSREKKERFSLILESASTNQTSMYLCASSSRLAGEVDAQYFGPGTRLTVL.

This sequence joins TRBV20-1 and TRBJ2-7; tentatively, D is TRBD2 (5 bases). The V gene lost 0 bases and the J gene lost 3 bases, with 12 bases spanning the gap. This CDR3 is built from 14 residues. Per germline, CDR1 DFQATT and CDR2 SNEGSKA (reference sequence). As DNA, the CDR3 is TGCAGTGCTAGAGATCGCCGACGGGGCTACGAGCAGTACTTC. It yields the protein CSARDRRRGYEQYF.